This T cell receptor beta chain was documented in a study of T cell repertoires in cytomegalovirus infection (dated by TCRdb to between 2018 and 2020). At the level of the whole study: Donor HLA type was relevant to the analysis, as public TCR beta signatures indicated carriage of CMV infection together with the matching HLA type.

Study-level results and caveats: The ex vivo response was dominated by HLA-C-restricted CMV-specific TCR beta clonotypes, which also provided the single most frequent clonotype in two of eight donors. Cumulative frequency of public TCR beta family members discriminated carriers of CMV infection plus the relevant HLA type in this cohort and an independent 352-donor cohort.

For this chain, trimming is 4 bases at the V end and 4 bases at the J end, and the number of junction bases without a gene match is 8. The CDR3 covers 16 residues, taking in both the cysteine and the phenylalanine. Only the CDR3 DNA is retained, 48 bases long and in frame from the first base. The germline V gene (reference sequence) provides CDR1 SEHNR and CDR2 FQNEAQ. This clonotype was observed many times. Which antigen it targets is not known. No much larger clone is present one base from it, and per-base qualities are unavailable. The run used an Illumina HiSeq 1500. The public sequencing data were trimmed at Q25 with fastp and processed into clonotypes with MiXCR by TCRdb, which kept only in-frame beta chains. CDR3 protein sequences are deduplicated, and each keeps its most common genes and DNA. The sample table shows fewer than 550,000 distinct CDR3 sequences, and 16% are seen once. The top ten clonotypes cover approximately 24% of the sample.

The receptor chain draws on TRBV7-9 and TRBJ2-1; 9 bases in the middle match TRBD2. The sequenced sample was CD8+ T cells from PBMCs. This receptor was obtained from a human donor in good health (CMV status not recorded). Some clones in this sample may be carry-over from other donors' samples. The nucleotides read TGTGCCAGCAGCTCCTGGAGACTAGCGGAGTACAATGAGCAGTTCTTC. It encodes CASSSWRLAEYNEQFF.